This T cell receptor beta chain was captured in a study of blood T cell repertoires in COVID-19. Across the study: Recovered status in Cohort 3 required two negative PCRs, clearance, or symptom resolution. T cells, B-cell-depleted T cells, or PBMCs provided the cDNA or gDNA that served as material.

Produced via immunoSEQ multiplex PCR; TCRdb's table is partial and in-frame only. Of 350,000 to 400,000 clones in the sample, over 75% were seen once. Recruitment covered about two dozen US areas and drew participants whose ages spanned roughly 18 to 90 years. Cohorts were assigned according to the clinical history that participants reported. CDR3 length: 16 amino acids. Germline V gene data show CDR1 as SGHDN and CDR2 as FVKESK. V dropped 4 bases and J dropped 5; count of bases not matched to a gene: 5. Source material: PBMCs or T cells enriched from blood (not recorded which). The TCR sequence derives from a man between 40 and 49 years old in a cohort exposed to, infected with or recovered from COVID-19 (not recorded which). The chain uses TRBV14 and TRBJ2-3; 14 bases align to TRBD2. CDR3 sequence (DNA): TGTGCCAGCAGCCCCCCGGGACTAGCGGGAGTAGATACGCAGTATTTT. Translating gives CASSPPGLAGVDTQYF.